Following are 22 T cell receptor beta chains from one sample sequenced in a study of blood T cell repertoires in COVID-19. The protocol was immunoSEQ multiplex PCR, while the TCRdb copy is restricted to in-frame clones and leaves out a portion. The sample lists around 58,000 clones; about nine tenths were seen once. The sequencing sample was made of peripheral blood. The receptors shown here come from a woman in her sixties with active or convalescent COVID-19.

The chain uses TRBV9 and TRBJ2-1, with D possibly TRBD2 on 5 matching bases. In germline, CDR1 is SGDLS, CDR2 YYNGEE. Between the trimmed V and J ends, which lost 4 bases and 5 bases, there was a span of 16 bases. CDR3 length: 15 residues. In DNA, the CDR3 is TGTGCCAGCAGCCCGCGCCCGGACTTCAACAATGAGCAGTTCTTC. Translation gives CASSPRPDFNNEQFF.

This sequence joins TRBV9 and TRBJ2-2; D possibly corresponds to TRBD2 (6 bases). Per germline, CDR1 SGDLS and CDR2 YYNGEE. Trimming pared 4 bases from V and 5 bases from J, leaving 15 bases between. There are 15 residues in the CDR3. The CDR3 protein is CASSRLVDSTGELFF. CDR3 nucleotides: TGTGCCAGCAGCCGACTAGTAGATTCTACCGGGGAGCTGTTTTTT.

This clone has a handful of counts. The chain couples TRBV28 to TRBJ1-1; 8 nucleotides align to TRBD1. CDR1 MDHEN and CDR2 SYDVKM come from the germline V gene. The CDR3 has 20 amino acids. V was pared by 6 bases and J by 1 base, with 22 bases of the junction left unmatched. This chain's CDR3 is CASRGALSDRGGVGNTEAFF. The CDR3 region has the DNA TGTGCCAGCAGGGGGGCTCTCTCTGACAGGGGAGGAGTAGGGAACACTGAAGCTTTCTTT.

The J gene is TRBJ2-3, the V gene TRBV28, with unresolved D. The germline V gene encodes CDR1 MDHEN and CDR2 SYDVKM. V was trimmed by 0 bases and J by 2 bases, leaving 9 bases between them. This CDR3 is 15 amino acids long. CDR3: CASSLWTWPTDTQYF. The CDR3 DNA sequence: TGTGCCAGCAGTTTATGGACTTGGCCCACAGATACGCAGTATTTT.

The V gene is TRBV28, the J gene TRBJ1-2, with 8 bases that match TRBD1. This CDR3 is 14 amino acids long. Germline loops: CDR1 MDHEN, CDR2 SYDVKM. The V segment lost 3 bases and the J segment 8 bases; nucleotides outside the gene matches: 8. The CDR3 reads CASSFDRGFGGYTF. The CDR3 DNA reads TGTGCCAGCAGTTTTGACAGGGGTTTCGGAGGCTACACCTTC.

The chain has TRBV7-6 and TRBJ1-2, with TRBD1 as a possible D gene (5 bases). Germline V gene data show CDR1 as SGHVS and CDR2 as FNYEAQ. CDR3 size: 16 residues. V was cut by 4 bases and J by 1 base, with 16 bases left in between. CDR3 in DNA: TGTGCCAGCAGCTCCCAGACCGGGGGGGGTAACTATGGCTACACCTTC. It is translated as CASSSQTGGGNYGYTF.

The chain couples TRBV19 to TRBJ1-2; D not certain. V was shortened by 3 bases and J by 8 bases, with 13 bases between the two germline ends. CDR1 and CDR2 (germline): LNHDA, SQIVND (reference sequence). The CDR3 spans 13 residues. CDR3 bases: TGTGCCAGTAGTATTCCGGGGTCGGAGGGCTACACCTTC. Translation gives CASSIPGSEGYTF.

CDR3 amino acids: CASSDTSNTEAFF. The CDR3 nucleotides read TGTGCCAGCAGTGACACATCGAACACTGAAGCTTTCTTT. V usage is TRBV6-2 or TRBV6-3 and J usage is TRBJ1-1, with no clear D. This CDR3 spans 13 amino acids. V shed 5 bases and J shed 1 base, with 8 bases lying between them. Germline V gene sequence: CDR1 MNHEY, CDR2 SVGEGT.

V is TRBV19 and J is TRBJ2-3; 8 bases agree with TRBD1. The CDR3 runs 15 residues. J gave up 0 bases and V 5 bases, and 4 bases lay outside the gene matches. The germline V gene encodes CDR1 LNHDA and CDR2 SQIVND (reference sequence). CDR3 residues: CASSRGQGSTDTQYF. The CDR3 DNA follows: TGTGCCAGTAGTCGAGGACAGGGCAGCACAGATACGCAGTATTTT.

This clone came up a few times. The chain carries TRBV13 and TRBJ1-2, with TRBD1 as a possible D gene (6 bases). Looked up from germline, CDR1 is PRHDT and CDR2 is FYEKMQ (reference sequence). The CDR3 sequence is 16 residues long. Trimming pared 0 bases from V and 6 bases from J, leaving 17 bases between. The DNA for the CDR3 is TGTGCCAGCAGCTTAGGCCGGGACAACAGAAGGGATGGCTACACCTTC. This codes for CASSLGRDNRRDGYTF.

This chain uses TRBV7-9 with TRBJ2-1, with D uncertain. V was trimmed by 7 bases and J by 8 bases, leaving 12 bases between them. This CDR3 has 12 residues. CDR1 SEHNR and CDR2 FQNEAQ come from the germline V gene (reference sequence). In DNA, the CDR3 is TGTGCCAGCACGGGTCCGGGTTATGAGCAGTTCTTC. As protein: CASTGPGYEQFF.

The chain carries TRBV9 and TRBJ2-2, with D unclear. Trimming stripped 4 bases from V and 0 bases from J, with 16 bases between. This CDR3 comprises 17 residues. CDR1 and CDR2 from the germline V gene are SGDLS and YYNGEE. CDR3 DNA sequence: TGTGCCAGCAGCTCCCCCCCGGGTAGTTCGAACACCGGGGAGCTGTTTTTT. It specifies CASSSPPGSSNTGELFF.

The chain carries TRBV5-8 and TRBJ1-2; 8 bases agree with TRBD1. Germline-derived CDR1 and CDR2 are SGHTS and YDEGEE. This CDR3 region has 17 residues. Trimming removed 4 bases from V and 4 bases from J; junction bases left unmatched: 15. Here the CDR3 reads CASSLRSRQGRAYGYTF. As DNA, the CDR3 is TGTGCCAGCAGCCTCCGTTCCCGACAGGGGCGGGCCTATGGCTACACCTTC.

CDR3 region: CASSPEGGNTIYF. The CDR3 region has the DNA TGCGCCAGCAGCCCCGAGGGTGGAAACACCATATATTTT. The rearrangement links TRBV5-1 to TRBJ1-3; D ambiguous. This CDR3 is 13 amino acids long. Germline CDR1 is SGHRS and CDR2 is YFSETQ. The V end lost 4 bases, the J end lost 3 bases, and 8 bases lay between the germline ends.

The V gene is TRBV11-2, the J gene TRBJ2-7; 9 nucleotides match TRBD2. V lost 4 bases to trimming and J lost 3 bases; unmatched junction nucleotides: 7. Germline V lookup: CDR1 SGHAT, CDR2 FQNNGV. This CDR3 spans 15 amino acids. The CDR3 DNA reads as TGTGCCAGCAGCTCTACGGGACTAGCTAACTACGAGCAGTACTTC. This sequence encodes CASSSTGLANYEQYF.

This clone appeared a few times. The V gene is TRBV7-9, the J gene TRBJ1-2, with D unresolved. CDR3 length equals 12 residues. V lost 4 bases and J 8 bases, leaving 11 bases between the germline ends. Germline values: CDR1 SEHNR, CDR2 FQNEAQ (reference sequence). CDR3 DNA: TGTGCCAGCAGCTCGGACGGGGAGGGCTACACCTTC. It yields the protein CASSSDGEGYTF. The full variable domain, with the rest looked up from reference TRBV7-9 and TRBJ1-2, is DTGVSQNPRHKITKRGQNVTFRCDPISEHNRLYWYRQTLGQGPEFLTYFQNEAQLEKSRLLSDRFSAERPKGSFSTLEIQRTEQGDSAMYLCASSSDGEGYTFGSGTRLTVV.

The rearrangement links TRBV9 to TRBJ2-7; D is possibly TRBD1 (6 bases). The V gene lost 0 bases and the J gene lost 2 bases, with 9 bases spanning the gap. Germline loops: CDR1 SGDLS, CDR2 YYNGEE. The length of the CDR3 is 14 residues. The CDR3 nucleotides are TGTGCCAGCAGCGTAGCGACAGGAACCTACGAGCAGTACTTC. It codes for CASSVATGTYEQYF.

The CDR3 nucleotides are TGTGCCAGCAGCCCAAGGGATCGTCTAGCGGGAGGCCCGCCGTTCGCCTACAATGAGCAGTTCTTC. It translates to CASSPRDRLAGGPPFAYNEQFF. J is TRBJ2-1 and V is TRBV4-2; 11 nucleotides agree with TRBD2. CDR1 is LGHNA, CDR2 YNFKEQ, per germline. The CDR3 covers 22 residues. V lost 4 bases to trimming and J lost 2 bases; unmatched junction nucleotides: 22.

The V and J genes are TRBV6-5 and TRBJ2-7, with D perhaps matching TRBD2 (5 bases). Germline V lookup: CDR1 MNHEY, CDR2 SVGAGI. The CDR3 covers 14 residues. The germline V and J ends were trimmed by 0 bases and 4 bases, with 10 bases remaining between them. CDR3 in amino acids: CASSYSRVSYEQYF. CDR3 DNA: TGTGCCAGCAGTTACTCGAGGGTGAGTTACGAGCAGTACTTC.

This chain connects TRBV28 to TRBJ1-4; possibly TRBD1 for D (6 bases). The CDR3 is 14 residues long. Trimming took off 7 bases at V and 8 bases at J, with 17 bases between the two ends. Germline V gives CDR1 MDHEN, CDR2 SYDVKM. In nucleotides, the CDR3 is TGTGCCAGCATGAGGGAGACAGGAAAAGAAAAACTGTTTTTT. This sequence encodes CASMRETGKEKLFF. Drawing the rest from reference TRBV28 and TRBJ1-4, the complete variable domain is DVKVTQSSRYLVKRTGEKVFLECVQDMDHENMFWYRQDPGLGLRLIYFSYDVKMKEKGDIPEGYSVSREKKERFSLILESASTNQTSMYLCASMRETGKEKLFFGSGTQLSVL.

This sequence joins TRBV15 and TRBJ2-1, with 14 bases fitting TRBD2. The CDR3 contains 16 residues. With 3 bases clipped from V and 8 bases from J, the junction kept 6 bases outside the gene matches. Per the germline V gene, CDR1 is LNHNV and CDR2 is YYDKDF (reference sequence). CDR3 loop: CATSRGLAGEFDEQFF. The DNA for the CDR3 is TGTGCCACCAGCAGGGGACTAGCGGGAGAGTTCGATGAGCAGTTCTTC.

The chain links TRBV27 to TRBJ1-4; D is unclear. Germline V lookup: CDR1 MNHEY, CDR2 SMNVEV (reference sequence). Trimming pared 5 bases from V and 0 bases from J, leaving 10 bases between. The CDR3 contains 15 residues. The CDR3 reads CASSPSFATNEKLFF. DNA of the CDR3: TGTGCCAGCAGTCCGTCCTTTGCAACTAATGAAAAACTGTTTTTT.